This T cell receptor beta chain was captured in a study of PD-L1 blockade in urothelial cancer. Study details: Every 3 weeks, patients received intravenous atezolizumab 1,200 mg, beginning 2014. Tumor specimens held a median approximately 1,500 T cells. Bladder-origin urothelial cancer in males covered about nine tenths of the roughly 30 patients. Whole-study results and caveats: Tumors from patients achieving durable benefit contained more tumor-infiltrating T lymphocytes.

Germline V gene sequence: CDR1 SGHNT, CDR2 YENEEA. V lost 3 bases, J lost 1 base, and 7 bases stayed unmatched. CDR3 length: 16 amino acids. As concerns this clone: Its antigen is still unknown.

The repertoire was sequenced with immunoSEQ multiplex PCR; TCRdb's copy has only in-frame clones and lacks some. In the table there are under 3,000 clones, under 45% of which are singletons. This TCR was recovered from a man aged 55 to 70 with urothelial cancer. The V gene is TRBV11-3, the J gene TRBJ2-5, with TRBD2 matching 8 bases. Sequencing used tumor tissue, obtained before atezolizumab (anti-PD-L1) treatment. For the CDR3, the DNA is TGTGCCAGCAGCTTTTTTGCGGGAGGCCCCCAAGAGACCCAGTACTTC. As protein: CASSFFAGGPQETQYF.